This TCR beta chain was recorded in a study of radiotherapy plus CTLA-4 blockade in lung cancer. On the study more broadly: Objective responses arose in about 17% of patients, and under 40% experienced disease control.

Patients with chemo-refractory metastatic non-small-cell lung cancer received focal radiation plus CTLA-4 blockade with ipilimumab. The data were produced by immunoSEQ multiplex PCR, yet TCRdb's version contains in-frame clones alone and is incomplete. This table holds about 120,000 clones, 81% found once. Broader study findings: Blood saw expansion of tumor-derived TCR clones after radiotherapy plus ipilimumab.

With 5 bases removed from V and 5 bases from J, the gap between germline ends came to 25 bases. This CDR3 spans 17 amino acids. The germline V gene encodes CDR1 SEHNR and CDR2 FQNEAQ (reference sequence). Remarks on this clone: Its antigen is unknown.

The V and J genes are TRBV7-9 and TRBJ2-7, with D possibly called TRBD1 or TRBD2 (5 bases each). This specimen was peripheral blood, taken from a patient treated with radiotherapy plus ipilimumab. This sequence was found in a human donor with non-small cell lung cancer that progressed on radiotherapy plus ipilimumab. Some clones in this sample may be carry-over from other donors' samples. The CDR3 loop is CASSHGMGRLLWHEQYF. The CDR3, as DNA: TGTGCCAGCAGCCATGGGATGGGACGGCTCCTCTGGCACGAGCAGTACTTC.